This paragraph reports one TCR beta chain. Its target is not known. This specimen comes from a study of cytomegalovirus exposure and HLA in healthy donors. Study results and caveats: As a later analysis showed, several of the most significant clusters appeared to be linked to common viral pathogens. In a later analysis, TCR beta V- and J-gene trimming was associated with a missense DCLRE1C variant.

PCR used 60 Vbeta primers and 13 Jbeta primers. Profiling relied on immunoSEQ multiplex PCR, and the TCRdb table lists in-frame clones only, not all of them. The table has roughly 120,000 clones, roughly 80% seen once; the top ten hold approximately 8.8%. V lost 6 bases, J lost 5 bases, and 4 bases stayed unmatched. Germline values: CDR1 MRHNA, CDR2 SNTAGT. This CDR3 has 14 residues. This clonotype was sampled from a female donor in good health and CMV-seropositive. The chain carries TRBV6-4 and TRBJ2-3, with 11 nucleotides matching TRBD1. Sequencing was done on a sample of PBMCs. The CDR3, as DNA: TGTGCCAGCAGCCGGGACAGGGGGGGAGATACGCAGTATTTT. Protein product: CASSRDRGGDTQYF.